Each of the 3 T cell receptor beta chains below was sequenced from the same sample in a study of post-analysis software for immune sequencing data. Study-wide results and caveats: Roughly five TRBV segments, including TRBV5-6, TRBV5-1 and TRBV20-1, were more frequent in patients than controls.

What these receptors recognize is not known. Unique molecular identifiers featured in each of the TCR beta cDNA libraries. In TCRdb, the PCR reads were re-called with MiXCR into one record per CDR3 protein. This repertoire shows just over 250,000 distinct CDR3 sequences, around 34% found once; its top ten account for under 5%. Sequenced material: blood. Every receptor here comes from a girl aged 5-17 years with multiple sclerosis.

The chain uses TRBV5-4 and TRBJ2-1, with 8 positions matching TRBD1. Looked up from germline, CDR1 is SGHNT and CDR2 is YYREEE (reference sequence). The CDR3 is 16 residues long. The trim removed 4 bases at V and 4 bases at J, leaving 10 bases unmatched. CDR3 region: CASSPETGARYNEQFF. CDR3 nucleotide sequence: TGTGCCAGCAGCCCAGAGACAGGGGCCCGTTACAATGAGCAGTTCTTC.

V gene TRBV7-6 combines with J gene TRBJ2-1; 9 bases agree with TRBD2. This CDR3 contains 13 residues. Unmatched junction bases numbered 3, after V lost 1 base and J lost 11 bases. The germline gives CDR1 SGHVS, CDR2 FNYEAQ. CDR3 in DNA: TGTGCCAGCAGCTTAGGGACTAGCGCTAAGCAGTTCTTC. Its protein product is CASSLGTSAKQFF.

This clonotype was counted ten times or more. The J gene is TRBJ1-1, the V gene TRBV12-3 or TRBV12-4; D not certain. Trimming stripped 3 bases from V and 0 bases from J, with 8 bases between. The CDR3 has 14 amino acids. The CDR3 DNA reads TGTGCCAGCAGTTTCGCCGTTATGAACACTGAAGCTTTCTTT. Residues: CASSFAVMNTEAFF.